This T cell receptor (beta chain) appears in the sequencing data of a study of T cell responses to AZD1222 COVID-19 vaccine. Profiling relied on immunoSEQ multiplex PCR, and the TCRdb table lists in-frame clones only, not all of them. This sample has 95,000 to 150,000 clones, with around 87% found just once. Germline CDR1 is MDHEN and CDR2 is SYDVKM. The CDR3 contains 15 residues. V lost 8 bases to trimming and J lost 4 bases, with 18 bases between them. This clonotype originated in an adult in good health. The rearrangement uses TRBV28 and TRBJ1-5; possible D gene TRBD1, 6 bases. This material consisted of peripheral blood, taken on day 0 of AZD1222 vaccination. The CDR3 sequence: CASSNGGAGNQPQHF. In DNA form, the CDR3 reads TGTGCCAGCTCAAACGGGGGCGCGGGAAATCAGCCCCAGCATTTT.